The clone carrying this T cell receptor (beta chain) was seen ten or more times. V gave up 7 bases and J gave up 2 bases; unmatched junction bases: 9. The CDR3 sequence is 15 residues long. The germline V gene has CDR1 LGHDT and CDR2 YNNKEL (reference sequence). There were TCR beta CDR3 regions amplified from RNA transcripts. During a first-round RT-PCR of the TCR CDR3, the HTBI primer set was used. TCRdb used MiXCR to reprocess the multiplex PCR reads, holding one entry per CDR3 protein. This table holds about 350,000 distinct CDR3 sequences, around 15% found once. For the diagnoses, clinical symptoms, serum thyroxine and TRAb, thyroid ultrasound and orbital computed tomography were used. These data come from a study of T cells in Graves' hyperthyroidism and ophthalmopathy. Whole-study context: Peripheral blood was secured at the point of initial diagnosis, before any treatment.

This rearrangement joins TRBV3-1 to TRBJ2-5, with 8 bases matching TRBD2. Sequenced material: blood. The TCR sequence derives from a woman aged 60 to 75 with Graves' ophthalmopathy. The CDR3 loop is CASNFAGGGQETQYF. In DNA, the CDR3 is TGTGCCAGCAACTTCGCGGGAGGTGGGCAAGAGACCCAGTACTTC.